Detailed here is one T cell receptor (beta chain). The antigen remains unidentified. The CDR3 length is 15 residues. CDR1 SGHRS and CDR2 YFSETQ come from the germline V gene. V lost 0 bases to trimming and J lost 4 bases; unmatched junction nucleotides: 6. Some clones are missing from TCRdb's copy, which holds only in-frame ones; the method was immunoSEQ multiplex PCR. The sample consists of some 30,000 clones, approximately 89% of them appearing once. The data were obtained in a study of OX40 agonist ivuxolimab in advanced cancers. Background on the study: Intravenous ivuxolimab at 0.01 to 10 mg/kg was given to patients every 2 weeks. Study-level results: The antigen specificity of the peripheral T cells (those that were expanded) was not determined.

The chain is built from TRBV5-1 and TRBJ2-7; 8 positions match TRBD1. Source: CD4+ or CD8+ T cells sorted from blood, taken in a trial of the OX40 agonist ivuxolimab. This sequence originates from an adult with an advanced solid tumor such as melanoma, head and neck, liver or kidney cancer. The chain's CDR3 is CASSLDSGGWYEQYF. As DNA, the CDR3 is TGCGCCAGCAGCTTGGATTCAGGGGGCTGGTACGAGCAGTACTTC.